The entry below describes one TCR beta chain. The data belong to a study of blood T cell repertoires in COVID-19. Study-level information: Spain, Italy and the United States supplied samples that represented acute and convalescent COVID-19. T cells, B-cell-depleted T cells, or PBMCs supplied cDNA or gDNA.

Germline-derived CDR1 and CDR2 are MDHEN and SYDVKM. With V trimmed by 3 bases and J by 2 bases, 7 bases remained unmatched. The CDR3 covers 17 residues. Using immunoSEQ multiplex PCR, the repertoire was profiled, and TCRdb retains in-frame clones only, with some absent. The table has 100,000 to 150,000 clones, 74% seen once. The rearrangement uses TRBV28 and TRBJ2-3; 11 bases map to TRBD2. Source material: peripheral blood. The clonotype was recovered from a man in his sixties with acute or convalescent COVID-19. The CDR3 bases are TGTGCCAGCAGTTTGGTCCCTAGCGGGAGGAACACAGATACGCAGTATTTT. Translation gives CASSLVPSGRNTDTQYF. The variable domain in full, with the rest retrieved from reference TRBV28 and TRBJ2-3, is DVKVTQSSRYLVKRTGEKVFLECVQDMDHENMFWYRQDPGLGLRLIYFSYDVKMKEKGDIPEGYSVSREKKERFSLILESASTNQTSMYLCASSLVPSGRNTDTQYFGPGTRLTVL.